One sample yielded the 27 T cell receptor beta chains listed below, sequenced in a study of molecular identifiers for immune sequencing clone quantification listed by TCRdb under 2018. Library method: PCR. The sequencer listed for this sample is NextSeq 500. Starting from the raw public reads, TCRdb applied fastp trimming at Q25, assembled clones with MiXCR and retained in-frame beta chains. Here each entry gathers all rows of one CDR3 protein and keeps the most common genes and DNA. This sample is represented by about 510,000 distinct CDR3 sequences; roughly 24% of them were singletons. Over 0.6% of the sample belongs to the ten largest clones. The sample consisted of naive CD8+ T cells from blood, with Jurkat cell RNA spiked in. In light of the paper, this sample's cell subset or site label describes: FACS-sorted CD8+CD4-CCR7+CD45RA+ naive T cells. All receptors come from a human donor in good health. Some libraries in this study had Jurkat cell RNA spiked in.

The chain joins TRBV27 to TRBJ2-5, with D uncertain. V lost 5 bases and J 5 bases, leaving 15 bases between the germline ends. The CDR3 length is 14 residues. Germline CDR1 is MNHEY and CDR2 is SMNVEV (reference sequence). CDR3 nucleotides: TGTGCCAGCAGTCTTTTATCTAGTCGTGAGACCCAGTACTTC. Its protein product is CASSLLSSRETQYF.

The sample holds many counts of this clonotype. The chain's CDR3 is CASSEWSGMLKPQHF. The CDR3 coding sequence is TGTGCCAGCAGTGAATGGTCAGGGATGTTAAAGCCCCAGCATTTT. The chain employs TRBV2 and TRBJ1-5; tentatively, D is TRBD1 (5 bases). V gave up 2 bases and J gave up 8 bases, with 16 bases separating them. Germline CDR1 SNHLY, CDR2 FYNNEI. The CDR3 extends over 15 amino acids.

This clonotype has a handful of counts. V is TRBV27 and J is TRBJ1-1; no reliable D call. This CDR3 contains 13 residues. Deletions cut 5 bases from V and 4 bases from J, with 11 bases between. Germline V gives CDR1 MNHEY, CDR2 SMNVEV (reference sequence). This CDR3 reads CASSPRWGTEAFF. The CDR3, as DNA: TGTGCCAGCAGTCCCCGTTGGGGCACTGAAGCTTTCTTT.

The table lists this clonotype with a few counts. The V gene is TRBV11-2, the J gene TRBJ2-1; D may be TRBD2 (6 bases). The CDR3 covers 15 residues. Germline CDR1 reads SGHAT; CDR2 reads FQNNGV. Trimming left V 4 bases short and J 4 bases short, with 14 bases between. The CDR3 coding sequence is TGTGCCAGCAGCTCCCGGTTAGCGGAGTACAATGAGCAGTTCTTC. Amino acid sequence: CASSSRLAEYNEQFF.

Concerning this clonotype: An end of the junction does not agree with germline; a read error may underlie this. The chain carries TRBV5-6 and TRBJ1-1; D remains ambiguous. This CDR3 region has 12 residues. Per the germline V gene, CDR1 is SGHDT and CDR2 is YYEEEE. The CDR3, as DNA: TGTGCCAGCAGCCACATGAACACTGGAGCTTTCTTT. Protein product: CASSHMNTGAFF.

The chain is built from TRBV7-9 and TRBJ1-4; 9 nucleotides line up with TRBD1. J lost 8 bases, V lost 5 bases, and 9 bases had no gene match. CDR1 is SEHNR, CDR2 FQNEAQ, per germline (reference sequence). The CDR3 sequence is 15 residues long. The CDR3 spells CASSQRTGAYEKLFF. The CDR3 nucleotides read TGTGCCAGCAGCCAGAGGACAGGGGCCTACGAAAAACTGTTTTTT.

The sample holds one count of this clonotype. A much larger clone is a single base away; this may be a read error. This chain connects TRBV5-3 to TRBJ2-3; D is perhaps TRBD2 (5 bases). TRBV5-3 carries the ORF label, with uncertain function. The germline V and J ends were trimmed by 8 bases and 5 bases, with 18 bases remaining between them. The CDR3 covers 14 residues. The CDR3 bases are TGTGCCAGCAGCCAAGGACTCGCTCAAGATACGCAGTATTTT. This codes for CASSQGLAQDTQYF.

CDR3 bases: TGTGCCAGCAGTTTCCTGGGAGTTGGTAATTCACCCCTCCACTTT. Its protein product is CASSFLGVGNSPLHF. The rearrangement joins TRBV27 to TRBJ1-6; D is unclear. The length of the CDR3 is 15 residues. Germline CDR1 and CDR2: MNHEY and SMNVEV (reference sequence). The V gene lost 3 bases and the J gene lost 6 bases, with 12 bases spanning the gap.

In this sample, this clonotype turned up many times. The gene calls are TRBV6-2 or TRBV6-3 and TRBJ1-5, with TRBD1 as a possible D gene (5 bases). V lost 7 bases to trimming and J lost 1 base, with 17 bases between them. Germline CDR1 is MNHEY and CDR2 is SVGEGT. The CDR3 totals 16 residues. The CDR3 DNA sequence: TGTGCCAGCACCGGGGCCTTGGATGGCAGCAATCAGCCCCAGCATTTT. Translation gives CASTGALDGSNQPQHF.

A note on this clonotype: It is likely a read error, because the conserved phenylalanine at the end of the CDR3 is missing. CDR3 sequence: CASSIGTGENQPQHL. As DNA, the CDR3 is TGTGCCAGCAGTATCGGGACAGGGGAGAATCAGCCCCAGCATCTT. The J gene is TRBJ1-5, the V gene TRBV2; 10 bases match TRBD1. The CDR3 is made up of 15 amino acids. The V gene's germline CDR1 is SNHLY and CDR2 FYNNEI. The V segment lost 5 bases and the J segment 4 bases; nucleotides outside the gene matches: 5.

This clonotype was counted many times. The V and J genes are TRBV4-1 and TRBJ2-7, with TRBD1 identical over 9 bases. From germline, CDR1 is MGHRA and CDR2 YSYEKL. The CDR3 spans 15 residues. Germline trimming cut 0 bases from V and 0 bases from J; bases unmatched to any gene: 0. This CDR3 is CASSQEDRGSYEQYF. CDR3 coding DNA: TGCGCCAGCAGCCAAGAGGACAGGGGCTCCTACGAGCAGTACTTC.

As regards this clonotype: It may be a read error: a sequence one base away is much more abundant. Without the conserved terminal phenylalanine or tryptophan, this CDR3 likely stems from a read error. Because the CDR3's place on the DNA is in doubt, the DNA is left out and the CDR3 is given as listed by TCRdb. V and J are TRBV24-1 and TRBJ2-7; no check of the table's D call, TRBD2, against the DNA was made. Germline V gene data show CDR1 as KGHDR and CDR2 as SFDVKD. The length of the CDR3 is 12 amino acids, counting both ends. The CDR3 is CATSGLLGGRYI.

Notes on this clonotype: Because the CDR3 is missing its conserved closing phenylalanine or tryptophan, this is likely a read error. V and J are TRBV3-1 and TRBJ2-1, with D perhaps matching TRBD1 or TRBD2 (5 bases each). V was trimmed by 0 bases and J by 7 bases, leaving 10 bases between them. Germline CDR1 LGHDT, CDR2 YNNKEL (reference sequence). The CDR3 spans 14 residues. The CDR3 DNA is TGTGCCAGCAGCCAAGATTGGGACGGGAATGAGCAGTTCTCC. It is translated as CASSQDWDGNEQFS.

This clonotype was observed many times. The chain is built from TRBV20-1 and TRBJ2-1; 10 positions agree with TRBD2. Unmatched junction bases numbered 18, after V lost 5 bases and J lost 11 bases. Germline CDR1 is DFQATT and CDR2 is SNEGSKA (reference sequence). This CDR3 is built from 16 residues. CDR3 nucleotide sequence: TGCAGTGCTGACAGAGTAGCGGGAGGCCACCTTTGTCAGCAGTTCTTC. This codes for CSADRVAGGHLCQQFF.

The gene calls are TRBV30 and TRBJ2-7; no clear D gene. The length of the CDR3 is 12 residues. V gave up 0 bases and J gave up 4 bases, with 7 bases separating them. CDR1 and CDR2 (germline): GTSNPN, SVGIG (reference sequence). CDR3 DNA: TGTGCCTGGAGTGTACTAAGATACGAGCAGTACTTC. It specifies CAWSVLRYEQYF.

Comments on this clonotype: A single base separates this from a much larger clone, so it may be a read error. In DNA, the CDR3 is TGTGCCAGCTCCCCACTGGGTGAAAAACTGCTTTTT. This sequence encodes CASSPLGEKLLF. This rearrangement joins TRBV7-9 to TRBJ1-4; D uncertain. CDR3 length equals 12 residues. The germline CDR1 and CDR2 sequences are SEHNR and FQNEAQ (reference sequence). Full variable domain (rest looked up from reference TRBV7-9 and TRBJ1-4): DTGVSQNPRHKITKRGQNVTFRCDPISEHNRLYWYRQTLGQGPEFLTYFQNEAQLEKSRLLSDRFSAERPKGSFSTLEIQRTEQGDSAMYLCASSPLGEKLLFGSGTQLSVL.

This clonotype was detected ten times or more. This chain links TRBV28 with TRBJ1-1; TRBD1 agrees at 8 bases. Germline loops: CDR1 MDHEN, CDR2 SYDVKM. With 3 bases clipped from V and 5 bases from J, the junction kept 11 bases outside the gene matches. The CDR3 has 16 residues. Here the CDR3 reads CASSFPVGQAWTEAFF. As DNA, the CDR3 is TGTGCCAGCAGTTTCCCCGTGGGACAGGCGTGGACTGAAGCTTTCTTT.

Only a few counts were recorded for this clonotype. The genes are TRBV7-9 and TRBJ2-3; 16 bases agree with TRBD2. Germline-derived CDR1 and CDR2 are SEHNR and FQNEAQ (reference sequence). There are 18 residues in the CDR3. Trimming at V came to 3 bases and at J to 5 bases, leaving 8 bases not matched to a gene. The CDR3 loop is CASSFPGTSGGAGDTQYF. DNA of the CDR3: TGTGCCAGCAGCTTCCCGGGGACTAGCGGGGGGGCTGGAGATACGCAGTATTTT.

This clonotype was seen a few times. The rearrangement uses TRBV29-1 and TRBJ2-2; D is possibly TRBD2 (5 bases). The germline CDR1 and CDR2 sequences are SQVTM and ANQGSEA. V was shortened by 3 bases and J by 1 base, with 15 bases between the two germline ends. The CDR3 has 16 amino acids. CDR3 residues: CSVESNTDWNTGELFF. The CDR3 region has the DNA TGCAGCGTTGAGTCGAATACGGACTGGAACACCGGGGAGCTGTTTTTT.

This clonotype was observed a few times. The genes are TRBV7-9 and TRBJ2-7, with a possible D match to TRBD1 (6 bases). The V gene lost 5 bases and the J gene lost 6 bases, with 17 bases spanning the gap. Germline loops: CDR1 SEHNR, CDR2 FQNEAQ (reference sequence). This CDR3 has 14 amino acids. The CDR3 coding sequence is TGTGCCAGCAGCCCCGACAGGCGGCCTGGCGAGCAGTACTTC. It encodes CASSPDRRPGEQYF. Variable domain in full (rest from reference TRBV7-9 and TRBJ2-7): DTGVSQNPRHKITKRGQNVTFRCDPISEHNRLYWYRQTLGQGPEFLTYFQNEAQLEKSRLLSDRFSAERPKGSFSTLEIQRTEQGDSAMYLCASSPDRRPGEQYFGPGTRLTVT.

This clonotype was detected only a few times. This chain uses TRBV6-6 with TRBJ2-7; the match to TRBD2 covers 10 bases. With V trimmed by 2 bases and J by 4 bases, 2 bases remained unmatched. Germline V CDR1 and CDR2: MNHNY, SVGAGI (reference sequence). This CDR3 is 14 amino acids long. The CDR3 region has the DNA TGTGCCAGCAGTTACCCTAGCGGGAGTTACGAGCAGTACTTC. Protein sequence: CASSYPSGSYEQYF.

This clonotype was picked up a small number of times. CDR3 nucleotide sequence: TGTGCCAGTAGTATCCGAAACAGGGCCTCTGGGGACGAGCAGTACTTC. As protein: CASSIRNRASGDEQYF. The chain carries TRBV19 and TRBJ2-7; possible D gene TRBD1, 6 bases. Trimming took off 3 bases at V and 5 bases at J, with 20 bases between the two ends. CDR3 length equals 16 residues. CDR1 is LNHDA and CDR2 is SQIVND in the germline V gene (reference sequence).

The chain has TRBV2 and TRBJ2-7; D perhaps matches TRBD2 (6 bases). V gave up 1 base and J gave up 0 bases, with 10 bases separating them. The CDR3 length is 15 residues. Germline V CDR1 and CDR2: SNHLY, FYNNEI. CDR3 nucleotide sequence: TGTGCCAGCAGTGAAGGCGCAGCGGGCTCCTACGAGCAGTACTTC. Its translation is CASSEGAAGSYEQYF.

There are many counts of this clonotype. The J gene is TRBJ2-7, the V gene TRBV12-3 or TRBV12-4; 7 nucleotides match TRBD2. Trimming removed 7 bases from V and 0 bases from J; junction bases left unmatched: 3. The CDR3 runs 13 residues. CDR3 bases: TGTGCCAGCAAAGGCGGGAGCTCCTACGAGCAGTACTTC. Amino acids: CASKGGSSYEQYF.

This clonotype was detected many times. The chain links TRBV28 to TRBJ2-7; D call uncertain. The CDR3 is 15 residues long. Germline assignment: CDR1 MDHEN and CDR2 SYDVKM. The V and J ends lost 4 bases and 5 bases respectively, with 18 bases between them. CDR3 nucleotide sequence: TGTGCCAGCAGTTCCTCGACATGGAAATGGGACGAGCAGTACTTC. It translates to CASSSSTWKWDEQYF.

This clonotype appeared a single time. One base away lies a much larger clone, so this may be a sequencing read error. A read error is likely, as this CDR3 ends without the conserved phenylalanine or tryptophan. The CDR3 nucleotides are TGTGCCAGCAGCTTAGAGGGGGAATTGCGGACTGAAGCTTTCCTT. This translates into CASSLEGELRTEAFL. The chain links TRBV13 to TRBJ1-1; possibly TRBD1 for D (6 bases). CDR1 is PRHDT, CDR2 FYEKMQ, per germline (reference sequence). V was clipped by 1 base and J by 5 bases, with 14 bases between them. The CDR3 is made up of 15 amino acids.

The chain combines TRBV5-5 with TRBJ2-3; TRBD2 aligns across 8 bases. The CDR3 extends over 16 amino acids. Germline V gene data show CDR1 as SGHKS and CDR2 as YYEKEE (reference sequence). The trim removed 0 bases at V and 4 bases at J, leaving 7 bases unmatched. The CDR3 DNA reads TGTGCCAGCAGCTTGGCACGGGAGGGCCGTTCAGATACGCAGTATTTT. Translation gives CASSLAREGRSDTQYF.